The 25 T cell receptor beta chains presented below share a single source sample, sequenced in a study of shared clonotypes between healthy human individuals. TCRdb's table, derived via immunoSEQ multiplex PCR, lists solely in-frame clones and lacks some. The sample contains about 2 million clones, about 95% of which appear only once. Positive CCR7 selection of CD45RO-negative cells yielded the naive CD8 cells, and terminally differentiated effector memory CD45RA+ cells were excluded. Material: naive CD8+ T cells sorted from blood. The receptors here all came from a man between 18 and 35 years old in good health.

The chain uses TRBV16 and TRBJ2-7; 7 bases are a match to TRBD1. The length of the CDR3 is 13 residues. Germline lookup yields CDR1 KGHSY and CDR2 FQNENV. Trimming removed 5 bases from V and 5 bases from J; junction bases left unmatched: 6. The CDR3 region is CASSTDRVNEQYF. As DNA, the CDR3 is TGTGCCAGCAGCACAGACAGGGTCAACGAGCAGTACTTC.

DNA of the CDR3: TGTGCCAGCAGCTCAGCGGGTCAAGAGACCCAGTACTTC. Protein sequence: CASSSAGQETQYF. This chain uses TRBV9 with TRBJ2-5, with D maybe TRBD2 (6 bases). Per germline, CDR1 SGDLS and CDR2 YYNGEE. V shed 4 bases and J shed 2 bases, with 9 bases lying between them. The CDR3 has 13 residues.

This rearrangement joins TRBV12-5 to TRBJ2-7; 7 bases map to TRBD1. With 0 bases clipped from V and 2 bases from J, the junction kept 10 bases outside the gene matches. This CDR3 has 17 amino acids. Per germline, CDR1 LGHNT and CDR2 FRNRAP. In nucleotides, the CDR3 is TGTGCTAGTGGTTTGGTAATCTTTCGGGACAGTCCCTACGAGCAGTACTTC. It codes for CASGLVIFRDSPYEQYF. The whole variable domain, remainder taken from reference TRBV12-5 and TRBJ2-7, is DARVTQTPRHKVTEMGQEVTMRCQPILGHNTVFWYRQTMMQGLELLAYFRNRAPLDDSGMPKDRFSAEMPDATLATLKIQPSEPRDSAVYFCASGLVIFRDSPYEQYFGPGTRLTVT.

The chain has TRBV27 and TRBJ1-5, with TRBD1 matching over 7 bases. Germline V gene data show CDR1 as MNHEY and CDR2 as SMNVEV (reference sequence). V lost 2 bases, J lost 6 bases, and 4 bases stayed unmatched. The CDR3 totals 14 residues. The DNA of the CDR3 is TGTGCCAGCAGTTTAGGGGGACAGCTTCAGCCCCAGCATTTT. It encodes CASSLGGQLQPQHF.

The chain links TRBV4-1 to TRBJ2-2; D possibly matches TRBD1 or TRBD2 (5 bases each). V dropped 4 bases and J dropped 3 bases, with 9 bases sitting between them. The CDR3 spans 14 residues. CDR1 is MGHRA and CDR2 is YSYEKL in the germline V gene. CDR3 protein: CASSLRGDTGELFF. CDR3 in DNA: TGCGCCAGCAGCCTCAGAGGGGACACCGGGGAGCTGTTTTTT.

The chain uses TRBV28 and TRBJ2-4; 11 bases match TRBD2. The CDR3 has 14 residues. Germline trimming cut 5 bases from V and 8 bases from J; bases unmatched to any gene: 5. Germline V lookup: CDR1 MDHEN, CDR2 SYDVKM. The CDR3 nucleotides read TGTGCCAGCAGTCCGTATAGCGGGAGGGACATTCAGTACTTC. This encodes CASSPYSGRDIQYF. Combining the CDR3 with reference TRBV28 and TRBJ2-4 gives the whole variable domain DVKVTQSSRYLVKRTGEKVFLECVQDMDHENMFWYRQDPGLGLRLIYFSYDVKMKEKGDIPEGYSVSREKKERFSLILESASTNQTSMYLCASSPYSGRDIQYFGAGTRLSVL.

V gene TRBV4-1 combines with J gene TRBJ2-3, with 7 positions matching TRBD2. V shed 4 bases, J shed 3 bases, and the junction held 4 bases outside the gene matches. From germline, CDR1 is MGHRA and CDR2 YSYEKL. The CDR3 runs to 14 residues. This chain's CDR3 is CASSPQRGTDTQYF. CDR3 nucleotides: TGCGCCAGCAGCCCTCAGCGGGGAACAGATACGCAGTATTTT.

The chain couples TRBV6-5 to TRBJ2-1; 9 nucleotides align to TRBD2. V was pared by 6 bases and J by 5 bases, with 5 bases of the junction left unmatched. From germline, CDR1 is MNHEY and CDR2 SVGAGI. The CDR3 has 14 residues. CDR3 protein: CASSLGLANNEQFF. The DNA of the CDR3 is TGTGCCAGCAGCCTAGGACTAGCGAACAATGAGCAGTTCTTC.

This chain connects TRBV19 to TRBJ2-1; D unresolved. The CDR3 sequence is 13 residues long. V shed 0 bases and J shed 6 bases, with 6 bases lying between them. The germline V gene has CDR1 LNHDA and CDR2 SQIVND (reference sequence). The CDR3 is CASSIDLPNEQFF. The CDR3 DNA is TGTGCCAGTAGTATAGATCTCCCCAATGAGCAGTTCTTC.

V usage is TRBV19 and J usage is TRBJ2-7, with 11 bases aligning to TRBD2. The CDR3 is made up of 15 amino acids. Germline CDR1 and CDR2: LNHDA and SQIVND (reference sequence). V lost 3 bases and J lost 0; bases outside the gene matches: 1. The CDR3 DNA is TGTGCCAGTAGTATGGGGACTAGCGGCTCCTACGAGCAGTACTTC. This codes for CASSMGTSGSYEQYF.

The chain has TRBV2 and TRBJ2-3, with 7 bases that match TRBD2. Trimming at V came to 10 bases and at J to 5 bases, leaving 6 bases not matched to a gene. This CDR3 is 12 amino acids long. Germline CDR1 and CDR2: SNHLY and FYNNEI. The CDR3 protein is CATRDYQDTQYF. CDR3 nucleotide sequence: TGTGCCACCCGGGACTATCAAGATACGCAGTATTTT.

The CDR3 protein is CASSLGPASQETQYF. CDR3 bases: TGTGCCAGCAGCTTGGGCCCGGCATCCCAAGAGACCCAGTACTTC. The rearrangement links TRBV5-6 to TRBJ2-5; unclear D gene. Germline CDR1 and CDR2: SGHDT and YYEEEE. Deletions cut 0 bases from V and 1 base from J, with 10 bases between. There are 15 residues in the CDR3.

V usage is TRBV7-9 and J usage is TRBJ1-1, with D uncertain. The V gene's germline CDR1 is SEHNR and CDR2 FQNEAQ (reference sequence). Trimming shortened V by 3 bases and J by 1 base, and 9 bases separated the two germline ends. The CDR3 consists of 14 residues. Here the CDR3 reads CASSFSFGNTEAFF. In DNA form, the CDR3 reads TGTGCCAGCAGCTTTTCCTTTGGGAACACTGAAGCTTTCTTT.

This clone occurred once. Distinct nucleotide sequences in the sample also encode this CDR3. V gene TRBV4-1 combines with J gene TRBJ2-1; D ambiguous. V was shortened by 3 bases and J by 8 bases, with 8 bases between the two germline ends. This CDR3 is built from 12 residues. Germline assignment: CDR1 MGHRA and CDR2 YSYEKL. Written as DNA, the CDR3 is TGCGCCAGCAGCCACTTAAGGGATGAGCAGTTCTTC. It translates to CASSHLRDEQFF.

The chain links TRBV5-6 to TRBJ1-3; D might be TRBD1 (5 bases). Germline CDR1 and CDR2: SGHDT and YYEEEE. V lost 2 bases, J lost 4 bases, and 10 bases lay in between. This CDR3 contains 14 residues. Here the CDR3 DNA reads TGTGCCAGCAGCTTCTGGGGCGCGGGAAACACCATATATTTT. This encodes CASSFWGAGNTIYF.

The chain links TRBV18 to TRBJ2-5; D not resolved. Between the trimmed V and J ends, which lost 2 bases and 4 bases, there was a span of 14 bases. CDR1 and CDR2 (germline): KGHSH, LQKENI. The CDR3 extends over 15 amino acids. The CDR3 loop reads CASSPISLRGETQYF. The CDR3 bases are TGTGCCAGCTCACCAATAAGTCTCCGAGGAGAGACCCAGTACTTC.

This chain joins TRBV6-5 and TRBJ2-5, with TRBD2 matching over 10 bases. The CDR3 is 15 amino acids. Germline V CDR1 and CDR2: MNHEY, SVGAGI. After removal of 5 bases from V and 3 bases from J, the junction contained 6 bases not matched to a gene. CDR3 coding DNA: TGTGCCAGCAGTACAGCGGGGGGGAAGAAAGAGACCCAGTACTTC. It encodes CASSTAGGKKETQYF.

This chain links TRBV28 with TRBJ1-1, with a weak D call TRBD1 (6 bases). Germline values: CDR1 MDHEN, CDR2 SYDVKM. The CDR3 runs 15 residues. V lost 10 bases, J lost 0 bases, and 18 bases lay in between. The CDR3 loop reads CATSTPRGVNTEAFF. CDR3 DNA sequence: TGTGCCACCTCCACGCCCAGGGGAGTGAACACTGAAGCTTTCTTT. The whole variable domain, filled in from reference TRBV28 and TRBJ1-1, reads DVKVTQSSRYLVKRTGEKVFLECVQDMDHENMFWYRQDPGLGLRLIYFSYDVKMKEKGDIPEGYSVSREKKERFSLILESASTNQTSMYLCATSTPRGVNTEAFFGQGTRLTVV.

This chain joins TRBV27 and TRBJ2-2, with D perhaps matching TRBD1 or TRBD2 (5 bases each). From germline, CDR1 is MNHEY and CDR2 SMNVEV (reference sequence). V was shortened by 5 bases and J by 6 bases, with 19 bases between the two germline ends. The length of the CDR3 is 16 residues. The CDR3 is CASSDPGTRAPGELFF. DNA of the CDR3: TGTGCCAGCAGTGACCCCGGGACGAGGGCTCCCGGGGAGCTGTTTTTT.

With regard to this clone: Additional DNA sequences in this sample encode the identical CDR3. This chain uses TRBV6-1 with TRBJ2-7; no firm D call. V dropped 4 bases and J dropped 1 base, with 2 bases sitting between them. The CDR3 contains 11 residues. The germline CDR1 and CDR2 sequences are MNHNS and SASEGT. CDR3 amino acids: CASSASYEQYF. For the CDR3, the DNA is TGTGCCAGCAGTGCATCCTACGAGCAGTACTTC.

The count of this clone is one. The chain joins TRBV11-2 to TRBJ2-5; D gene unclear. V was shortened by 0 bases and J by 1 base, with 6 bases between the two germline ends. This CDR3 is 14 amino acids long. Germline V gene sequence: CDR1 SGHAT, CDR2 FQNNGV. DNA for the CDR3: TGTGCCAGCAGCTTAGATTGGACCCAAGAGACCCAGTACTTC. Translating it yields CASSLDWTQETQYF.

The rearrangement links TRBV21-1 to TRBJ2-7; the table gives TRBD1 as D, unverified against the DNA. TRBV21-1 is annotated as a pseudogene. This CDR3 has 15 residues. CDR3 in amino acids: CATPIGHRVSYEQYF. Here the CDR3 DNA reads TGTGCCACCCCCATCGGACACAGGGTCTCCTACGAGCAGTACTTC.

V and J are TRBV19 and TRBJ2-6; a possible D gene is TRBD1 (6 bases). Germline CDR1 LNHDA, CDR2 SQIVND (reference sequence). The V end was cut by 3 bases, the J end by 4 bases, with 10 bases between. The CDR3 sequence is 15 residues long. Here the CDR3 reads CASSIRTAGANVLTF. The CDR3 region has the DNA TGTGCCAGTAGTATTCGGACAGCCGGGGCCAACGTCCTGACTTTC.

Details on this clone: This CDR3 is also generated by other DNA sequences in the sample. This chain connects TRBV5-1 to TRBJ1-2, with 8 bases identical to TRBD1. The germline CDR1 and CDR2 sequences are SGHRS and YFSETQ. V was clipped by 4 bases and J by 3 bases; unmatched bases: 2. The CDR3 totals 13 residues. For the CDR3, the DNA is TGCGCCAGCAGCCCGACAGGGGACTATGGCTACACCTTC. This encodes CASSPTGDYGYTF.

The rearrangement links TRBV4-2 to TRBJ1-1; D is uncertain. The CDR3 totals 22 residues. Germline V gives CDR1 LGHNA, CDR2 YNFKEQ. V was clipped by 2 bases and J by 1 base, with 32 bases between them. The CDR3 DNA reads as TGTGCCAGCAGCCAACAACAATGGGATGTAGAGTATCGACCGGGAGGGAACACTGAAGCTTTCTTT. Translating gives CASSQQQWDVEYRPGGNTEAFF.